Listed below are T cell receptor beta chains from one sample, sequenced in a study of CD8+ T cells in alopecia areata. Repertoires were generated with immunoSEQ multiplex PCR, while TCRdb's copy carries only in-frame clones and drops some. This sample has 180,000 or so clones, with around 71% found just once. The input for sequencing was CD8+ T cells sorted from blood, taken at week 0. Receptors were obtained from a human donor with alopecia areata. CDR3s include the opening cysteine and the closing phenylalanine or tryptophan. A D gene is named only where the DNA matches it firmly. Some rows have no size entry. The others give once, few or many, or a class for an expanded clone.

D: TRBD2; J: TRBJ2-3; size: .; V: TRBV29-1; CDR3: CSAGGTQYF; DNA: TGCAGCGCGGGGGGTACGCAGTATTTT
D: .; J: TRBJ1-2; size: .; V: TRBV7-8; CDR3: CASSLAGSADGYTF; DNA: TGTGCCAGCAGCCTCGCAGGGTCAGCAGATGGCTACACCTTC
D: .; J: TRBJ2-7; size: .; V: TRBV2; CDR3: CASSEAGPGLPYEQYF; DNA: TGTGCCAGCAGTGAGGCGGGACCAGGGCTGCCCTACGAGCAGTACTTC
D: .; J: TRBJ2-3; size: .; V: TRBV29-1; CDR3: CSVGRDSADTQYF; DNA: TGCAGCGTTGGCCGGGACTCAGCAGATACGCAGTATTTT
D: .; J: TRBJ1-5; size: .; V: TRBV5-1; CDR3: CASSWGGNQPQHF; DNA: TGCGCCAGCAGCTGGGGGGGTAATCAGCCCCAGCATTTT
D: .; J: TRBJ1-6; size: .; V: TRBV27; CDR3: CACGSYNSPLHF; DNA: TGTGCCTGCGGCTCCTATAATTCACCCCTCCACTTT
D: .; J: TRBJ2-1; size: .; V: TRBV7-3; CDR3: CASSSEQDEQFF; DNA: TGTGCCAGCAGCTCAGAGCAGGATGAGCAGTTCTTC
D: .; J: TRBJ2-5; size: .; V: TRBV20-1; CDR3: CSAQRETQYF; DNA: TGCAGTGCACAAAGGGAGACCCAGTACTTC
D: TRBD2; J: TRBJ2-1; size: few; V: TRBV4-2; CDR3: CASSQAGGHNEQFF; DNA: TGTGCCAGCAGCCAAGCGGGGGGACACAATGAGCAGTTCTTC
D: TRBD1; J: TRBJ1-6; size: .; V: TRBV9; CDR3: CASSETGGNSPLHF; DNA: TGTGCCAGCAGCGAGACAGGGGGTAATTCACCCCTCCACTTT
D: .; J: TRBJ1-5; size: few; V: TRBV6-5; CDR3: CASSYGGGQPQHF; DNA: TGTGCCAGCAGTTACGGGGGCGGGCAGCCCCAGCATTTT
D: .; J: TRBJ2-1; size: few; V: TRBV7-8; CDR3: CASSDPRSKLF; DNA: TGTGCCAGCAGCGACCCGAGAAGCAAGCTCTTC
D: .; J: TRBJ1-2; size: .; V: TRBV19; CDR3: CASSPRRETNYGYTF; DNA: TGTGCCAGTAGTCCCCGGCGGGAAACTAACTATGGCTACACCTTC
D: .; J: TRBJ2-1; size: few; V: TRBV5-1; CDR3: CASSLVGAEQFF; DNA: TGCGCCAGCAGCTTGGTGGGAGCTGAGCAGTTCTTC
D: .; J: TRBJ2-2; size: .; V: TRBV5-5; CDR3: CASSWPGTANTGELFF; DNA: TGTGCCAGCAGCTGGCCCGGGACGGCGAACACCGGGGAGCTGTTTTTT
D: TRBD2; J: TRBJ2-2; size: .; V: TRBV29-1; CDR3: CSVWGGTGELFF; DNA: TGCAGCGTCTGGGGGGGCACCGGGGAGCTGTTTTTT
D: TRBD2; J: TRBJ2-2; size: once; V: TRBV5-1; CDR3: CASSYASGAMGELFF; DNA: TGCGCCAGCAGCTACGCAAGCGGGGCCATGGGGGAGCTGTTTTTT
D: .; J: TRBJ2-1; size: .; V: TRBV5-1; CDR3: CASSLGQSSYNEQFF; DNA: TGCGCCAGCAGCTTGGGACAGAGCTCCTACAATGAGCAGTTCTTC
D: .; J: TRBJ1-3; size: .; V: TRBV29-1; CDR3: CSVELAGAGNTIYF; DNA: TGCAGCGTTGAACTCGCTGGGGCTGGAAACACCATATATTTT
D: .; J: TRBJ1-1; size: .; V: TRBV12-5; CDR3: CASGLVPRNTEAFF; DNA: TGTGCTAGTGGTTTGGTACCCAGAAACACTGAAGCTTTCTTT
D: TRBD1; J: TRBJ1-2; size: .; V: TRBV15; CDR3: CATTNDRVSYGYTF; DNA: TGTGCCACCACCAACGACAGGGTTAGCTATGGCTACACCTTC
D: .; J: TRBJ2-5; size: .; V: TRBV14; CDR3: CASSQDTGRHQTQYF; DNA: TGTGCCAGCAGCCAAGATACGGGCCGGCATCAGACCCAGTACTTC
D: TRBD2; J: TRBJ2-1; size: .; V: TRBV27; CDR3: CASSLSGGTYNEQFF; DNA: TGTGCCAGCAGTTTATCCGGGGGGACCTACAATGAGCAGTTCTTC
D: .; J: TRBJ1-1; size: .; V: TRBV27; CDR3: CASSLSVRLNTEAFF; DNA: TGTGCCAGCAGTTTATCGGTACGATTGAACACTGAAGCTTTCTTT
D: TRBD1; J: TRBJ2-1; size: .; V: TRBV5-1; CDR3: CASSLGTGGRNEQFF; DNA: TGCGCCAGCAGCTTAGGGACAGGGGGTCGAAATGAGCAGTTCTTC
D: TRBD1; J: TRBJ2-1; size: .; V: TRBV29-1; CDR3: CSVDGRTGADPPFF; DNA: TGCAGCGTTGATGGTCGGACAGGGGCCGACCCTCCGTTCTTC
D: TRBD1; J: TRBJ2-1; size: .; V: TRBV2; CDR3: CASMRGQESSYNEQFF; DNA: TGTGCCAGCATGAGAGGACAGGAGAGCTCCTACAATGAGCAGTTCTTC
D: TRBD1; J: TRBJ2-1; size: .; V: TRBV25-1; CDR3: CASSECPGTANYNEQFF; DNA: TGTGCCAGCAGTGAATGTCCCGGGACAGCAAACTACAATGAGCAGTTCTTC
D: .; J: TRBJ2-7; size: .; V: TRBV11-2; CDR3: CASSLAGVVHEQYF; DNA: TGTGCCAGCAGCTTAGCGGGGGTCGTGCACGAGCAGTACTTC
D: .; J: TRBJ2-6; size: .; V: TRBV7-8; CDR3: CASSLVGFSGANVLTF; DNA: TGTGCCAGCAGCTTAGTAGGCTTCTCTGGGGCCAACGTCCTGACTTTC
D: TRBD2; J: TRBJ2-7; size: .; V: TRBV5-1; CDR3: CASSQGLNYEQYF; DNA: TGCGCCAGCAGCCAGGGACTAAACTACGAGCAGTACTTC
D: TRBD1; J: TRBJ2-2; size: .; V: TRBV5-6; CDR3: CASSLGTGATGELFF; DNA: TGTGCCAGCAGCCTGGGGACAGGGGCCACCGGGGAGCTGTTTTTT
D: TRBD1; J: TRBJ2-1; size: .; V: TRBV7-6; CDR3: CASSFGQGARNEQFF; DNA: TGTGCCAGCAGCTTCGGACAGGGGGCGAGGAATGAGCAGTTCTTC
D: .; J: TRBJ2-3; size: .; V: TRBV11-2; CDR3: CASSVGGDISTDTQYF; DNA: TGTGCCAGCAGCGTAGGAGGGGACATAAGCACAGATACGCAGTATTTT
D: TRBD2; J: TRBJ2-7; size: few; V: TRBV27; CDR3: CASSLWRGGSYEQYF; DNA: TGTGCCAGCAGTTTATGGCGGGGGGGATCCTACGAGCAGTACTTC
D: .; J: TRBJ1-1; size: .; V: TRBV27; CDR3: CASSFSGTVNTEAFF; DNA: TGTGCCAGCAGTTTCTCCGGGACGGTCAACACTGAAGCTTTCTTT
D: .; J: TRBJ2-1; size: few; V: TRBV7-9; CDR3: CADQSEFF; DNA: TGTGCCGACCAATCGGAGTTCTTC
D: .; J: TRBJ1-5; size: .; V: TRBV5-6; CDR3: CASSLGGGAYNQPQHF; DNA: TGTGCCAGCAGCTTGGGAGGGGGTGCCTACAATCAGCCCCAGCATTTT
D: TRBD1; J: TRBJ2-7; size: .; V: TRBV7-6; CDR3: CASSPSTGGEQYF; DNA: TGTGCCAGCAGCCCATCGACAGGGGGCGAGCAGTACTTC
D: .; J: TRBJ2-1; size: .; V: TRBV29-1; CDR3: CSVEQDKPNEQFF; DNA: TGCAGCGTTGAACAGGACAAACCCAATGAGCAGTTCTTC
D: .; J: TRBJ2-7; size: .; V: TRBV19; CDR3: CASSRELGMDSYEQYF; DNA: TGTGCCAGTAGCAGAGAGCTGGGGATGGACTCCTACGAGCAGTACTTC
D: .; J: TRBJ1-2; size: .; V: TRBV7-9; CDR3: CASSLGTTDYGYTF; DNA: TGTGCCAGCAGCTTAGGGACAACCGACTATGGCTACACCTTC
D: .; J: TRBJ1-1; size: few; V: TRBV5-1; CDR3: CASSPNGVGDTEAFF; DNA: TGCGCCAGCTCGCCGAACGGGGTAGGGGACACTGAAGCTTTCTTT
D: TRBD1; J: TRBJ1-5; size: few; V: TRBV13; CDR3: CASSYGQGNNQPQHF; DNA: TGTGCCAGCAGCTACGGACAGGGGAACAATCAGCCCCAGCATTTT
D: .; J: TRBJ2-5; size: .; V: TRBV5-1; CDR3: CASSSILSSETQYF; DNA: TGCGCCAGCAGCTCAATACTAAGCTCAGAGACCCAGTACTTC
D: .; J: TRBJ2-1; size: .; V: TRBV7-8; CDR3: CASSLYRLGGGSEQFF; DNA: TGTGCCAGCAGCTTATACCGACTAGGGGGGGGCAGTGAGCAGTTCTTC
D: .; J: TRBJ1-1; size: once; V: TRBV9; CDR3: CASSVGNRMNTEAFF; DNA: TGTGCCAGCAGCGTAGGGAACAGAATGAACACTGAAGCTTTCTTT
D: .; J: TRBJ2-3; size: .; V: TRBV27; CDR3: CASSFWRGRLGDTQYF; DNA: TGTGCCAGCAGTTTTTGGCGGGGAAGGTTAGGAGATACGCAGTATTTT
D: .; J: TRBJ1-1; size: .; V: TRBV27; CDR3: CASSLSLVGGENTEAFF; DNA: TGTGCCAGCAGTTTATCCCTCGTGGGGGGGGAGAACACTGAAGCTTTCTTT
D: .; J: TRBJ1-2; size: .; V: TRBV20-1; CDR3: CSAPIYGYTF; DNA: TGCAGTGCGCCAATCTATGGCTACACCTTC